This T cell receptor (beta chain) was recovered during a study of T cells after yellow fever vaccination. Study-level findings and limits: Although the secondary response was weaker, it peaked faster, at day 5 versus 15. Overlap between CD4 and CD8 compartments was detected for a small share of clonotypes.

MiXCR was run by TCRdb on the 5' RACE reads, yielding one entry per CDR3 protein. The repertoire consists of a few hundred thousand distinct CDR3 sequences, with roughly 4.3% occurring once and the leading ten covering 20% to 25%. This clonotype was picked up a small number of times. Antigen unknown. This CDR3 is built from 15 residues. Germline V gene data show CDR1 as LGHNT and CDR2 as FRNRAP. Trimming stripped 7 bases from V and 3 bases from J, with 18 bases between. The sequence derives from a young man who received the YFV17D yellow fever vaccine. Sequenced material: PBMCs, taken 5 days after the yellow fever booster vaccination. The chain joins TRBV12-5 to TRBJ1-1; perhaps TRBD1 as D (5 bases). The CDR3 loop is CASAVGGTYDTEAFF. DNA of the CDR3: TGTGCTAGTGCCGTGGGGGGTACTTACGACACTGAAGCTTTCTTT.